This T cell receptor beta chain was sequenced for a study of shared clonotypes between healthy human individuals. In this sample, this clone turned up a few times. As yet, its antigen is unknown. Regarding the study as a whole: It was anticipated that sequencing depth would influence how many clonotypes donors shared. Larger richness was generally estimated for naive than memory subsets. The generation probabilities recorded for non-shared clonotypes fell below those of clonotypes shared by all four donors.

The V end lost 0 bases, the J end lost 7 bases, and 15 bases lay between the germline ends. Germline V gene sequence: CDR1 LGHNA, CDR2 YNFKEQ. The CDR3 is made up of 15 amino acids. Data came from immunoSEQ multiplex PCR; TCRdb stores just in-frame clones and leaves some out. Among under 1,100,000 clones, 70% to 80% were seen once, and the ten largest hold roughly 0.61%. This clonotype originated in a man younger than 35 in good health. Some clones in this sample may be carry-over from other donors' samples. Input material: memory CD4+ T cells from PBMCs. Subset of the sample: CD45RA-negative fraction. The genes are TRBV4-2 and TRBJ2-5; TRBD1 or TRBD2 may be the D gene (5 bases each). CDR3 region: CASSQDWQDGGTQYF. The CDR3 region has the DNA TGTGCCAGCAGCCAAGACTGGCAAGATGGGGGGACCCAGTACTTC.